Below are 30 T cell receptor beta chains sequenced from a single sample in a study of cytomegalovirus exposure and HLA in healthy donors. Amplification used 60 Vbeta primers and 13 Jbeta primers. This table comes from immunoSEQ multiplex PCR, and its TCRdb copy is limited to in-frame clones, with some not included. The table shows approximately 250,000 clones, with 80% to 90% occurring only once. Sequences were obtained from PBMCs. The receptors come from a girl aged 2 to 9 in good health and CMV-seronegative.

For this clone: A junction boundary mismatches the germline segment, possibly from a read error. The chain recombines TRBV4-2 with TRBJ2-5; 11 bases line up with TRBD2. Germline V gene data show CDR1 as LGHNA and CDR2 as YNFKEQ. This CDR3 comprises 15 residues. The CDR3 spells CAGSQELAGAETQYF. The DNA for the CDR3 is TGTGCCGGCAGCCAAGAACTAGCGGGAGCAGAGACCCAGTACTTC.

The J gene is TRBJ2-7, the V gene TRBV10-3, with a tentative D call TRBD1 (6 bases). Germline V gene data show CDR1 as ENHRY and CDR2 as SYGVKD. Trimming pared 8 bases from V and 1 base from J, leaving 15 bases between. This CDR3 contains 14 residues. Here the CDR3 DNA reads TGTGCCATCGGAAACAGGGAGTCTTCCTACGAGCAGTACTTC. It encodes CAIGNRESSYEQYF.

V is TRBV30 and J is TRBJ1-1, with 9 nucleotides matching TRBD1. V lost 4 bases, J lost 8 bases, and 14 bases stayed unmatched. The CDR3 loop spans 15 amino acids. Germline CDR1 and CDR2: GTSNPN and SVGIG (reference sequence). In DNA, the CDR3 is TGTGCCTGGAATAAAAGAAGGACAGGGGTTTCGGAAGCTTTCTTT. Protein product: CAWNKRRTGVSEAFF.

The chain combines TRBV2 with TRBJ1-3; D perhaps matches TRBD1 (5 bases). The CDR3 runs to 14 residues. Germline lookup yields CDR1 SNHLY and CDR2 FYNNEI. The ends were cut back, 8 bases at V and 0 bases at J, with 11 bases in the middle. This CDR3 reads CASGTDSSGNTIYF. CDR3 DNA sequence: TGTGCCAGCGGGACTGACTCCTCTGGAAACACCATATATTTT.

The chain combines TRBV21-1 with TRBJ1-1; TRBD1, the table's D call, lacks a check against the DNA. TRBV21-1 is labeled a pseudogene. CDR3 length: 19 amino acids. This CDR3 is CASSAPGQGLVWMNTEAFF. CDR3 in DNA: TGTGCCAGCAGCGCGCCGGGACAGGGCCTAGTCTGGATGAACACTGAAGCTTTCTTT.

The chain uses TRBV4-2 and TRBJ2-5; 7 bases match TRBD2. CDR1 and CDR2 (germline): LGHNA, YNFKEQ. The CDR3 sequence is 15 residues long. The V segment lost 0 bases and the J segment 4 bases; nucleotides outside the gene matches: 5. CDR3 bases: TGTGCCAGCAGCCAAGATCCGGCTAGCGGAGAGACCCAGTACTTC. Translation: CASSQDPASGETQYF.

Details on this clone: One junction end disagrees with the germline gene, perhaps due to a read error. The J gene is TRBJ2-2, the V gene TRBV5-6, with 8 bases aligning to TRBD1. Looked up from germline, CDR1 is SGHDT and CDR2 is YYEEEE. This CDR3 has 14 amino acids. CDR3 DNA: TGTGCCAGCAGCTGGACAGGGAACACCGGGGAGCCGTTTTTT. Its protein product is CASSWTGNTGEPFF.

V and J are TRBV7-2 and TRBJ1-2; D gene ambiguous. V lost 5 bases, J lost 4 bases, and 11 bases lay in between. The CDR3 is 13 amino acids. CDR1 and CDR2 from the germline V gene are SGHTA and FQGNSA. The CDR3 DNA sequence: TGTGCCAGCAGCGGCGAGGGTGGCTATGGCTACACCTTC. This encodes CASSGEGGYGYTF.

V gene TRBV19 combines with J gene TRBJ1-5, with 9 bases fitting TRBD1. V lost 5 bases to trimming and J lost 5 bases; unmatched junction nucleotides: 7. The CDR3 is 15 residues long. CDR1 is LNHDA and CDR2 is SQIVND in the germline V gene (reference sequence). CDR3 coding DNA: TGTGCCAGTAGTGTCCGGGACAGGGACCATCAGCCCCAGCATTTT. Translating gives CASSVRDRDHQPQHF.

This clone came up a few times. Written as DNA, the CDR3 is TGTGCCAGCAGCTTGACTAGCGGGGTAGAGACCCAGTACTTC. Protein product: CASSLTSGVETQYF. The chain joins TRBV7-9 to TRBJ2-5, with 11 bases matching TRBD2. Germline V gives CDR1 SEHNR, CDR2 FQNEAQ (reference sequence). CDR3 length: 14 residues. With V trimmed by 3 bases and J by 4 bases, 1 base remained unmatched.

This clone was counted between two and nine times. The V gene is TRBV5-1, the J gene TRBJ2-6; D possibly corresponds to TRBD1 (5 bases). Germline-derived CDR1 and CDR2 are SGHRS and YFSETQ. Trimming took off 2 bases at V and 0 bases at J, with 9 bases between the two ends. The CDR3 runs 16 residues. The CDR3 loop is CASSFGQLSGANVLTF. CDR3 coding DNA: TGCGCCAGCAGCTTTGGACAACTCTCTGGGGCCAACGTCCTGACTTTC. The variable domain in full, with the rest retrieved from reference TRBV5-1 and TRBJ2-6, is KAGVTQTPRYLIKTRGQQVTLSCSPISGHRSVSWYQQTPGQGLQFLFEYFSETQRNKGNFPGRFSGRQFSNSRSEMNVSTLELGDSALYLCASSFGQLSGANVLTFGAGSRLTVL.

This clone was seen only once. The rearrangement links TRBV5-6 to TRBJ2-5, with TRBD1 identical over 9 bases. Gene TRBJ2-7 matches the end of the DNA better, so the J call may be wrong. Germline values: CDR1 SGHDT, CDR2 YYEEEE. The CDR3 runs 17 residues. CDR3 sequence: CASTKGLGQGLRYEQYF. The CDR3 DNA is TGTGCCAGCACGAAAGGACTGGGACAGGGATTACGGTACGAGCAGTACTTC.

The DNA of the CDR3 is TGTGCCAGCAGCCTACCAACTAGCGGAAACTACAATGAGCAGTTCTTC. Its translation is CASSLPTSGNYNEQFF. The chain employs TRBV6-6 and TRBJ2-1; 8 bases agree with TRBD2. Germline CDR1 and CDR2: MNHNY and SVGAGI (reference sequence). This CDR3 is built from 16 residues. J gave up 3 bases and V 6 bases, and 10 bases lay outside the gene matches.

V and J are TRBV7-2 and TRBJ2-5; TRBD2 might be the D (6 bases). The J call is in doubt because the DNA end fits TRBJ2-7 better. This CDR3 comprises 15 residues. Germline V gene lookup returns CDR1 SGHTA and CDR2 FQGNSA. This chain's CDR3 is CASSLDESEGGEQYF. The CDR3 bases are TGTGCCAGCAGCCTCGATGAAAGTGAGGGAGGCGAGCAGTACTTC.

The chain has TRBV9 and TRBJ2-7; 8 bases are a match to TRBD2. The CDR3 is made up of 14 amino acids. V shed 2 bases and J 7 bases; nucleotides not matched to a gene: 8. CDR1 is SGDLS and CDR2 is YYNGEE in the germline V gene. The CDR3 nucleotides are TGTGCCAGCAGCGTTAACGGGGGGGCTGGGGAGCAGTACTTC. Amino acids: CASSVNGGAGEQYF. Supplemented by reference TRBV9 and TRBJ2-7, the full variable domain reads DSGVTQTPKHLITATGQRVTLRCSPRSGDLSVYWYQQSLDQGLQFLIQYYNGEERAKGNILERFSAQQFPDLHSELNLSSLELGDSALYFCASSVNGGAGEQYFGPGTRLTVT.

The chain recombines TRBV5-1 with TRBJ2-7; 10 bases are shared with TRBD2. V lost 0 bases and J lost 5; bases outside the gene matches: 2. The length of the CDR3 is 14 residues. CDR1 and CDR2 (germline): SGHRS, YFSETQ. The CDR3 DNA follows: TGCGCCAGCAGCTTGGCTCTAGCGGGAGACGAGCAGTACTTC. This codes for CASSLALAGDEQYF.

This chain uses TRBV30 with TRBJ1-2, with TRBD1 matching over 7 bases. In germline, CDR1 is GTSNPN, CDR2 SVGIG (reference sequence). V shed 0 bases, J shed 8 bases, and the junction held 6 bases outside the gene matches. The CDR3 has 13 residues. CDR3 residues: CAWSVDRAWGYTF. CDR3 sequence (DNA): TGTGCCTGGAGTGTAGACAGGGCCTGGGGCTACACCTTC.

The chain is built from TRBV4-2 and TRBJ2-1, with 14 bases aligning to TRBD2. Germline trimming cut 3 bases from V and 8 bases from J; bases unmatched to any gene: 9. CDR3 size: 17 residues. Germline V CDR1 and CDR2: LGHNA, YNFKEQ. The CDR3 DNA reads as TGTGCCAGCAGCCAGAAAGCCGGGACTAGCGGGAGCTATGAGCAGTTCTTC. Translated: CASSQKAGTSGSYEQFF.

This rearrangement joins TRBV6-5 to TRBJ1-1; a weak D match, TRBD1 (6 bases). The CDR3 runs 13 residues. Trimming removed 5 bases from V and 1 base from J, with 8 bases in between. The germline V gene encodes CDR1 MNHEY and CDR2 SVGAGI. The CDR3 is CASSPGANTEAFF. The CDR3 DNA reads TGTGCCAGCAGTCCAGGGGCGAACACTGAAGCTTTCTTT.

The chain couples TRBV4-1 to TRBJ1-4; a possible D gene is TRBD1 (5 bases). The CDR3 consists of 17 residues. The V gene's germline CDR1 is MGHRA and CDR2 YSYEKL. Deletions cut 1 base from V and 5 bases from J, with 17 bases between. The CDR3 spells CASSQGPSRALNEKLFF. The CDR3 DNA is TGCGCCAGCAGCCAAGGCCCCAGCAGGGCGCTGAATGAAAAACTGTTTTTT.

CDR3 sequence reads: CASSLGGERGSNEQFF. The CDR3 DNA follows: TGTGCCAGCAGCTTGGGTGGAGAAAGGGGATCCAATGAGCAGTTCTTC. V usage is TRBV5-4 and J usage is TRBJ2-1, with D perhaps TRBD1 (5 bases). Germline CDR1 SGHNT, CDR2 YYREEE (reference sequence). This CDR3 is built from 16 residues. The V gene lost 0 bases and the J gene lost 6 bases, with 16 bases spanning the gap.

The chain has TRBV20-1 and TRBJ1-2; the D is unclear. The germline gives CDR1 DFQATT, CDR2 SNEGSKA (reference sequence). The CDR3 spans 11 residues. Trimming took 1 base from V and 5 from J, leaving 5 bases between them. The CDR3 reads CSARGAYGYTF. The CDR3 DNA is TGCAGTGCTAGAGGGGCATATGGCTACACCTTC.

This clone came up once. This chain uses TRBV5-1 with TRBJ1-4; 10 bases agree with TRBD1. The J segment lost 12 bases and the V segment lost 0 bases, leaving 8 bases of the junction unmatched. The CDR3 has 15 residues. The germline gives CDR1 SGHRS, CDR2 YFSETQ. This CDR3 is CASSLVTGGPRELFF. The DNA of the CDR3 is TGCGCCAGCAGCTTGGTGACAGGGGGCCCACGGGAACTGTTTTTT.

The rearrangement uses TRBV5-1 and TRBJ1-6, with D perhaps TRBD1 (5 bases). Trimming shortened V by 4 bases and J by 7 bases, and 15 bases separated the two germline ends. CDR1 is SGHRS, CDR2 YFSETQ, per germline. CDR3 length: 15 residues. CDR3 DNA sequence: TGCGCCAGCAGCCCCCGTGGTGGGGGGAATTCACCCCTCCACTTT. Protein sequence: CASSPRGGGNSPLHF.

The rearrangement uses TRBV6-5 and TRBJ2-3, with TRBD1 matching over 7 bases. The CDR3 is 15 residues long. The trim removed 6 bases at V and 0 bases at J, leaving 6 bases unmatched. Looked up from germline, CDR1 is MNHEY and CDR2 is SVGAGI. The CDR3 region is CASRRDSFSTDTQYF. The CDR3 region has the DNA TGTGCCAGCAGACGGGACAGCTTTAGCACAGATACGCAGTATTTT.

The sample holds a few counts of this clone. This chain joins TRBV11-2 and TRBJ2-5; the match to TRBD2 covers 8 bases. The CDR3 consists of 15 residues. V lost 1 base and J lost 4; bases outside the gene matches: 5. Germline CDR1 reads SGHAT; CDR2 reads FQNNGV. The CDR3 loop reads CASSLVGAGGETQYF. DNA of the CDR3: TGTGCCAGCAGCTTAGTAGGGGCGGGAGGAGAGACCCAGTACTTC. The full variable domain, rest sourced from reference TRBV11-2 and TRBJ2-5, is EAGVAQSPRYKIIEKRQSVAFWCNPISGHATLYWYQQILGQGPKLLIQFQNNGVVDDSQLPKDRFSAERLKGVDSTLKIQPAKLEDSAVYLCASSLVGAGGETQYFGPGTRLLVL.

The chain carries TRBV13 and TRBJ2-2, with D maybe TRBD1 (7 bases). Trimming removed 5 bases at V and 7 bases at J, with 20 bases between. The length of the CDR3 is 16 residues. Germline V CDR1 and CDR2: PRHDT, FYEKMQ (reference sequence). The CDR3 is CASSLTAGRDSGELFF. CDR3 sequence (DNA): TGTGCCAGCAGCCTTACGGCGGGAAGGGACAGCGGGGAGCTGTTTTTT.

The rearrangement joins TRBV29-1 to TRBJ1-2; D perhaps matches TRBD1 (5 bases). Germline CDR1 SQVTM, CDR2 ANQGSEA. Deletions cut 0 bases from V and 4 bases from J, with 15 bases between. The CDR3 has 15 amino acids. CDR3 sequence: CSVEDGRGGTYGYTF. The CDR3 DNA sequence: TGCAGCGTTGAAGATGGCCGTGGAGGGACCTATGGCTACACCTTC.

This chain uses TRBV25-1 with TRBJ1-2; D might be TRBD1 (6 bases). Germline V lookup: CDR1 MGHDK, CDR2 SYGVNS. Deletions cut 5 bases from V and 7 bases from J, with 17 bases between. CDR3 length: 14 amino acids. Here the CDR3 reads CASSPSRGFFGYTF. The CDR3 DNA sequence: TGTGCCAGCAGTCCGAGCAGGGGTTTTTTTGGCTACACCTTC.

This sequence joins TRBV19 and TRBJ2-7; 12 nucleotides agree with TRBD2. With 5 bases clipped from V and 5 bases from J, the junction kept 7 bases outside the gene matches. CDR1 is LNHDA, CDR2 SQIVND, per germline (reference sequence). The CDR3 consists of 15 residues. The CDR3, as DNA: TGTGCCAGTAGTGCTTGGACTAGCGGGAACAACGAGCAGTACTTC. Its protein product is CASSAWTSGNNEQYF.